This is a list of T cell receptor beta chains from one sample in a study of cytomegalovirus exposure and HLA in healthy donors. Only in-frame clones appear in the TCRdb table, and some are missing; sequencing was by immunoSEQ multiplex PCR. The table has around 210,000 clones, roughly 78% seen once. Sequencing was performed on PBMCs. These receptors originate from a boy aged 5 to 17 in good health and CMV-seronegative. The CDR3 runs from the conserved cysteine through the conserved F or W. A D gene is named only where the DNA matches it firmly.

v_call: TRBV7-7; j_call: TRBJ2-5; d_call: -; cdr3_aa: CASSQFHQETQYF
v_call: TRBV9; j_call: TRBJ2-7; d_call: -; cdr3_aa: CASSVNSLWAGETYEQYF
v_call: TRBV9; j_call: TRBJ2-2; d_call: -; cdr3_aa: CASSVVGGRELFF
v_call: TRBV27; j_call: TRBJ2-7; d_call: -; cdr3_aa: CASSLWRGREQYF
v_call: TRBV4-2; j_call: TRBJ1-2; d_call: TRBD1; cdr3_aa: CASSQVDRGDGYTF
v_call: TRBV7-9; j_call: TRBJ2-3; d_call: TRBD2; cdr3_aa: CASSFSGGPTSTDTQYF
v_call: TRBV30; j_call: TRBJ1-2; d_call: -; cdr3_aa: CAWRQRQEVHF
v_call: TRBV9; j_call: TRBJ2-3; d_call: -; cdr3_aa: CASSGGTSTDTQYF
v_call: TRBV29-1; j_call: TRBJ1-1; d_call: -; cdr3_aa: CSVDFLNTEAFF
v_call: TRBV5-1; j_call: TRBJ2-7; d_call: -; cdr3_aa: CASSLVSGTPSYEQYF
v_call: TRBV2; j_call: TRBJ1-1; d_call: -; cdr3_aa: CASRETMNTEAFF
v_call: TRBV15; j_call: TRBJ1-2; d_call: TRBD1; cdr3_aa: CATSRTPGQLYGYTF
v_call: TRBV7-6; j_call: TRBJ2-7; d_call: TRBD2; cdr3_aa: CASSSEAGVTSYEQYF
v_call: TRBV29-1; j_call: TRBJ2-1; d_call: TRBD2; cdr3_aa: CSVETLAGGNEQFF
v_call: TRBV9; j_call: TRBJ2-5; d_call: TRBD2; cdr3_aa: CASSVGSGGETQYF
v_call: TRBV11-2; j_call: TRBJ1-2; d_call: TRBD1; cdr3_aa: CASSLATGRYGYTF
v_call: TRBV5-6; j_call: TRBJ2-5; d_call: TRBD1; cdr3_aa: CASSLTGAGETQYF
v_call: TRBV29-1; j_call: TRBJ1-2; d_call: TRBD1; cdr3_aa: CSVALGQGRYGYTF
v_call: TRBV30; j_call: TRBJ2-1; d_call: TRBD1; cdr3_aa: CASGQDRGGINEQFF
v_call: TRBV2; j_call: TRBJ2-3; d_call: -; cdr3_aa: CASKRSAGPDTQYF
v_call: TRBV11-2; j_call: TRBJ1-4; d_call: -; cdr3_aa: CASSFFHDSEKLFF
v_call: TRBV7-9; j_call: TRBJ2-3; d_call: TRBD2; cdr3_aa: CASSLRVPLAGYSTDTQYF
v_call: TRBV4-1; j_call: TRBJ2-3; d_call: TRBD2; cdr3_aa: CASSQDLVTSGGADTQYF
v_call: TRBV19; j_call: TRBJ2-1; d_call: TRBD2; cdr3_aa: CASSSGLAGNEQFF
v_call: TRBV5-1; j_call: TRBJ1-1; d_call: TRBD1; cdr3_aa: CASSLLGQEVLMNTEAFF
v_call: TRBV6-5; j_call: TRBJ2-6; d_call: -; cdr3_aa: CASSFSGSGANVLTF
v_call: TRBV5-5; j_call: TRBJ2-7; d_call: -; cdr3_aa: CASSRTAPYEQYF
v_call: TRBV4-1; j_call: TRBJ1-1; d_call: -; cdr3_aa: CASSQFQGSEAFF
v_call: TRBV18; j_call: TRBJ1-1; d_call: -; cdr3_aa: CATQGPTEAFF
v_call: TRBV7-9; j_call: TRBJ2-6; d_call: -; cdr3_aa: CASSLRQGTSGANVLTF
v_call: TRBV9; j_call: TRBJ1-1; d_call: -; cdr3_aa: CASSVALRGDIEAFF
v_call: TRBV27; j_call: TRBJ1-1; d_call: -; cdr3_aa: CASSLRGDTEAFF
v_call: TRBV9; j_call: TRBJ1-1; d_call: TRBD1; cdr3_aa: CASSANRGEAFF
v_call: TRBV5-4; j_call: TRBJ1-1; d_call: -; cdr3_aa: CASSLDRRNTEAFF
v_call: TRBV27; j_call: TRBJ1-2; d_call: TRBD1; cdr3_aa: CASSHNPDRGINYGYTF
v_call: TRBV15; j_call: TRBJ2-7; d_call: TRBD1; cdr3_aa: CATRQGSSYEQYF
v_call: TRBV9; j_call: TRBJ1-1; d_call: -; cdr3_aa: CASSVVVDTEAFF
v_call: TRBV10-1; j_call: TRBJ2-1; d_call: TRBD1; cdr3_aa: CASSESVDFGTGVAGNEQFF
v_call: TRBV11-2; j_call: TRBJ2-7; d_call: TRBD2; cdr3_aa: CASSLETSGSYEQYF
v_call: TRBV4-1; j_call: TRBJ1-2; d_call: -; cdr3_aa: CASSQGGGIYGYTF
v_call: TRBV11-3; j_call: TRBJ1-6; d_call: -; cdr3_aa: CASSLDSAMEYYSDSPLHF
v_call: TRBV11-2; j_call: TRBJ1-1; d_call: -; cdr3_aa: CASSLGVGGGVTEAFF
v_call: TRBV12-1; j_call: TRBJ1-5; d_call: -; cdr3_aa: CASSSGVGQGGNQPQHF